The 26 T cell receptor beta chains listed next were all sequenced from one sample in a study of blood T cell repertoires in COVID-19. Here immunoSEQ multiplex PCR was the method, and the copy in TCRdb shows in-frame clones only, minus some. Of more than 250,000 clones detected, about nine tenths appear once; the ten largest clones hold 1%. Specimen: peripheral blood. All receptors derive from a man aged 45 to 65 with active or convalescent COVID-19.

The V call is TRBV7-9, the J call TRBJ1-4, with a possible D match to TRBD1 (5 bases). The CDR3 consists of 15 residues. Trimming took 1 base from V and 10 from J, leaving 16 bases between them. The germline gives CDR1 SEHNR, CDR2 FQNEAQ (reference sequence). CDR3: CASSLGGRQRPKLFF. CDR3 nucleotide sequence: TGTGCCAGCAGCTTAGGGGGTAGACAGCGTCCAAAACTGTTTTTT.

The rearrangement joins TRBV18 to TRBJ2-7, with 12 bases matching TRBD1. Losses at the gene ends were 3 bases for V and 7 bases for J; bases not matched to a gene: 10. The CDR3 consists of 16 residues. Germline values: CDR1 KGHSH, CDR2 LQKENI. CDR3 sequence (DNA): TGTGCCAGCTCACCTTCAACCGGGACAGGGGGCCGGGAGCAGTACTTC. Amino acid sequence: CASSPSTGTGGREQYF.

V and J are TRBV6-5 and TRBJ1-2; D unresolved. V lost 5 bases and J lost 4, with 11 bases in between. The CDR3 length is 13 residues. Germline loops: CDR1 MNHEY, CDR2 SVGAGI. This chain's CDR3 is CASSPRAIYGYTF. The CDR3 DNA follows: TGTGCCAGCAGTCCGCGGGCGATCTATGGCTACACCTTC.

The rearrangement joins TRBV5-4 to TRBJ2-5; 12 bases align to TRBD2. Unmatched junction bases numbered 9, after V lost 4 bases and J lost 5 bases. The length of the CDR3 is 16 residues. Germline CDR1 and CDR2: SGHNT and YYREEE (reference sequence). CDR3 DNA sequence: TGTGCCAGCAGCCCTCCTTCTAGCGGGAGGGGGGAGACCCAGTACTTC. This sequence encodes CASSPPSSGRGETQYF. The full variable domain, in which reference TRBV5-4 and TRBJ2-5 provide the parts outside the CDR3, is ETGVTQSPTHLIKTRGQQVTLRCSSQSGHNTVSWYQQALGQGPQFIFQYYREEENGRGNFPPRFSGLQFPNYSSELNVNALELDDSALYLCASSPPSSGRGETQYFGPGTRLLVL.

As regards this clone: This sample includes further DNA sequences coding for the same CDR3. The chain joins TRBV24-1 to TRBJ1-2; tentative D call: TRBD1 (5 bases). This CDR3 has 13 amino acids. Per germline, CDR1 KGHDR and CDR2 SFDVKD. Trimming removed 3 bases from V and 4 bases from J, with 8 bases in between. CDR3 sequence reads: CATSDPDSYGYTF. The CDR3 DNA follows: TGTGCCACCAGTGATCCCGACAGCTATGGCTACACCTTC.

The chain recombines TRBV9 with TRBJ2-3; TRBD2 agrees at 9 bases. Germline V gene data show CDR1 as SGDLS and CDR2 as YYNGEE. V shed 4 bases and J 4 bases; nucleotides not matched to a gene: 10. The CDR3 is made up of 16 amino acids. CDR3 loop: CASSRSWREGADTQYF. As DNA, the CDR3 is TGTGCCAGCAGCAGAAGCTGGCGGGAGGGGGCAGATACGCAGTATTTT.

The chain couples TRBV29-1 to TRBJ2-3; TRBD1 agrees at 10 bases. The V gene's germline CDR1 is SQVTM and CDR2 ANQGSEA. This CDR3 contains 15 residues. Losses at the gene ends were 3 bases for V and 2 bases for J; bases not matched to a gene: 5. CDR3 loop: CSVDRGQGTTDTQYF. In DNA, the CDR3 is TGCAGCGTTGACAGGGGACAGGGGACCACAGATACGCAGTATTTT.

This clone was seen only once. The genes are TRBV7-2 and TRBJ1-2; D unclear. From germline, CDR1 is SGHTA and CDR2 FQGNSA. V lost 4 bases to trimming and J lost 2 bases, with 11 bases between them. The CDR3 has 14 residues. This chain's CDR3 is CASSSQAGNYGYTF. The CDR3 DNA reads TGTGCCAGCAGCTCCCAAGCGGGGAACTATGGCTACACCTTC.

The rearrangement links TRBV9 to TRBJ2-7; D possibly corresponds to TRBD2 (6 bases). From germline, CDR1 is SGDLS and CDR2 YYNGEE. The CDR3 runs 14 residues. The ends were cut back, 4 bases at V and 2 bases at J, with 13 bases in the middle. The CDR3 DNA is TGTGCCAGCAGCCGCGGAGGGGACCCCTACGAGCAGTACTTC. This gives the protein CASSRGGDPYEQYF.

Points on this clone: This CDR3 is also generated by other DNA sequences in the sample. The chain carries TRBV5-4 and TRBJ1-1; weak D call: TRBD1 (6 bases). The length of the CDR3 is 13 residues. Germline V lookup: CDR1 SGHNT, CDR2 YYREEE (reference sequence). The V end lost 4 bases, the J end lost 2 bases, and 9 bases lay between the germline ends. The CDR3 here is CASSMDRNTEAFF. DNA of the CDR3: TGTGCCAGCAGCATGGACAGAAACACTGAAGCTTTCTTT. The full variable domain, with the rest looked up from reference TRBV5-4 and TRBJ1-1, is ETGVTQSPTHLIKTRGQQVTLRCSSQSGHNTVSWYQQALGQGPQFIFQYYREEENGRGNFPPRFSGLQFPNYSSELNVNALELDDSALYLCASSMDRNTEAFFGQGTRLTVV.

V usage is TRBV23-1 and J usage is TRBJ2-5; 12 bases agree with TRBD2. TRBV23-1 has ORF status, its function being uncertain. The V segment lost 0 bases and the J segment 5 bases; nucleotides outside the gene matches: 13. The CDR3 covers 19 residues. CDR3 sequence (DNA): TGCGCCAGCAGTCAATCAATACCGACTAGCGGGAGATGCGGGGAGACCCAGTACTTC. As protein: CASSQSIPTSGRCGETQYF.

The rearrangement joins TRBV5-6 to TRBJ2-7, with D possibly being TRBD1 (8 bases). Germline V gene data show CDR1 as SGHDT and CDR2 as YYEEEE. Trimming left V 4 bases short and J 2 bases short, with 16 bases between. The CDR3 totals 15 residues. DNA of the CDR3: TGTGCCAGCAGCGAACAGGGGGGGCCAACCTACGAGCAGTACTTC. It specifies CASSEQGGPTYEQYF.

The chain joins TRBV19 to TRBJ1-5, with 8 nucleotides matching TRBD1. The CDR3 spans 14 residues. Germline-derived CDR1 and CDR2 are LNHDA and SQIVND (reference sequence). V dropped 4 bases and J dropped 7; count of bases not matched to a gene: 6. The DNA for the CDR3 is TGTGCCAGTAGTACACAGGGGGGAACGCAGCCCCAGCATTTT. It yields the protein CASSTQGGTQPQHF. The full variable domain, completed using reference TRBV19 and TRBJ1-5, is DGGITQSPKYLFRKEGQNVTLSCEQNLNHDAMYWYRQDPGQGLRLIYYSQIVNDFQKGDIAEGYSVSREKKESFPLTVTSAQKNPTAFYLCASSTQGGTQPQHFGDGTRLSIL.

Remarks on this clone: This sample also contains other DNA sequences that code for the same CDR3. V is TRBV5-4 and J is TRBJ2-3, with TRBD2 matching over 12 bases. Trimming at V came to 1 base and at J to 2 bases, leaving 2 bases not matched to a gene. Germline V CDR1 and CDR2: SGHNT, YYREEE (reference sequence). This CDR3 contains 16 residues. This chain's CDR3 is CASSLPSGRDTDTQYF. The CDR3 DNA sequence: TGTGCCAGCAGCTTGCCTAGCGGGAGGGACACAGATACGCAGTATTTT.

The V gene is TRBV11-2, the J gene TRBJ1-5, with 9 bases identical to TRBD1. The trim removed 3 bases at V and 6 bases at J, leaving 18 bases unmatched. In germline, CDR1 is SGHAT, CDR2 FQNNGV. The CDR3 runs 19 residues. The CDR3 here is CASSLPLRDRVVSGQPQHF. In nucleotides, the CDR3 is TGTGCCAGCAGCTTGCCCCTCAGGGACAGGGTAGTTTCGGGTCAGCCCCAGCATTTT.

This chain uses TRBV7-2 with TRBJ2-1; 8 nucleotides match TRBD1. After removal of 1 base from V and 0 bases from J, the junction contained 5 bases not matched to a gene. There are 17 residues in the CDR3. Germline CDR1 SGHTA, CDR2 FQGNSA. The chain's CDR3 is CASSLGTGTSSYNEQFF. The CDR3 region has the DNA TGTGCCAGCAGCTTAGGGACAGGGACAAGCTCCTACAATGAGCAGTTCTTC.

This sequence joins TRBV9 and TRBJ2-1; 11 positions match TRBD2. The V segment lost 1 base and the J segment 7 bases; nucleotides outside the gene matches: 4. The V gene's germline CDR1 is SGDLS and CDR2 YYNGEE. This CDR3 spans 15 amino acids. This chain's CDR3 is CASSVLAGGDNEQFF. In DNA, the CDR3 is TGTGCCAGCAGCGTACTAGCGGGGGGCGATAATGAGCAGTTCTTC. The whole variable domain, filled in from reference TRBV9 and TRBJ2-1, reads DSGVTQTPKHLITATGQRVTLRCSPRSGDLSVYWYQQSLDQGLQFLIQYYNGEERAKGNILERFSAQQFPDLHSELNLSSLELGDSALYFCASSVLAGGDNEQFFGPGTRLTVL.

V usage is TRBV27 and J usage is TRBJ1-5; D gene unclear. CDR3 size: 16 residues. V was pared by 2 bases and J by 2 bases, with 13 bases between. CDR1 is MNHEY, CDR2 SMNVEV, per germline (reference sequence). The CDR3: CASSLVQPARNQPQHF. The DNA for the CDR3 is TGTGCCAGCAGTTTAGTACAGCCTGCGCGCAATCAGCCCCAGCATTTT.

The chain employs TRBV7-2 and TRBJ2-1; D not resolved. V was shortened by 2 bases and J by 7 bases, with 6 bases between the two germline ends. Germline CDR1 reads SGHTA; CDR2 reads FQGNSA. The CDR3 totals 12 residues. The CDR3 DNA follows: TGTGCCAGCAGCTTAAAACAGAATGAGCAGTTCTTC. Translating it yields CASSLKQNEQFF.

This chain connects TRBV28 to TRBJ1-2, with TRBD1 as a possible D gene (6 bases). CDR3 length equals 16 residues. V dropped 7 bases and J dropped 4 bases, with 22 bases sitting between them. Germline V lookup: CDR1 MDHEN, CDR2 SYDVKM. CDR3 sequence reads: CASTQDARGRGYGYTF. The CDR3 region has the DNA TGTGCCAGCACCCAGGATGCGCGGGGGCGAGGCTATGGCTACACCTTC.

The chain combines TRBV4-3 with TRBJ1-6; perhaps TRBD1 as D (6 bases). There are 14 residues in the CDR3. Germline CDR1 reads LGHNA; CDR2 reads YSLEER. Trimming removed 5 bases at V and 5 bases at J, with 10 bases between. The CDR3 spells CASSLDSDNSPLHF. The CDR3 region has the DNA TGCGCCAGCAGCTTGGACAGTGATAATTCACCCCTCCACTTT.

A single count supports this clone. V usage is TRBV5-5 and J usage is TRBJ1-4, with 9 bases that match TRBD1. There are 17 residues in the CDR3. Germline trimming cut 2 bases from V and 4 bases from J; bases unmatched to any gene: 9. Germline V CDR1 and CDR2: SGHKS, YYEKEE (reference sequence). The CDR3 reads CASSLQYPGQGNEKLFF. For the CDR3, the DNA is TGTGCCAGCAGCTTACAATATCCGGGACAGGGTAATGAAAAACTGTTTTTT.

This clone showed up just a few times. The V gene is TRBV5-1, the J gene TRBJ1-4; perhaps TRBD1 as D (6 bases). Germline V lookup: CDR1 SGHRS, CDR2 YFSETQ. The length of the CDR3 is 16 residues. The V end lost 4 bases, the J end lost 0 bases, and 13 bases lay between the germline ends. This chain's CDR3 is CASSLTTGSTNEKLFF. As DNA, the CDR3 is TGCGCCAGCAGCCTGACTACAGGGTCAACTAATGAAAAACTGTTTTTT.

This clone was found a few times. This chain uses TRBV7-3 with TRBJ2-1; 11 positions agree with TRBD2. Per germline, CDR1 SGHTA and CDR2 FQGTGA. The junction had 12 bases not matched to a gene; V was cut back by 1 base and J by 7 bases. The CDR3 is made up of 18 amino acids. The CDR3 nucleotides are TGTGCCAGCAGCTTAAAATTGGGAGGGACTAGCGGAGAGAATGAGCAGTTCTTC. Its translation: CASSLKLGGTSGENEQFF.

The J gene is TRBJ2-1, the V gene TRBV24-1; tentative D call: TRBD1 (5 bases). This CDR3 region has 19 residues. Germline lookup yields CDR1 KGHDR and CDR2 SFDVKD. V gave up 0 bases and J gave up 0 bases, with 17 bases separating them. CDR3 sequence reads: CATSDLGASGMSSYNEQFF. The CDR3 DNA follows: TGTGCCACCAGTGATTTGGGGGCTAGTGGGATGAGCTCCTACAATGAGCAGTTCTTC.

This clone was found a few times. CDR3 region: CASSSRVRAGAGDEQYF. The CDR3 DNA reads TGTGCCAGCAGCTCTAGGGTTCGAGCGGGAGCGGGCGACGAGCAGTACTTC. The V and J genes are TRBV7-9 and TRBJ2-7; 8 positions agree with TRBD2. This CDR3 contains 17 residues. V trimming: 4 bases; J trimming: 5 bases; junction bases outside the gene matches: 16. The germline gives CDR1 SEHNR, CDR2 FQNEAQ (reference sequence).